The rows below give T cell receptor beta chains drawn from one sample of a study of blood T cell repertoires in COVID-19. TCRdb keeps only in-frame clones here, not all; method: immunoSEQ multiplex PCR. The sample lists about 280,000 clones, more than 75% occurring once. The sample was peripheral blood. The receptor set was obtained from a woman in her thirties who had recovered from COVID-19. Each CDR3 is given without its conserved first and last residue. The order of the fields is D gene, V gene, CDR3 protein. D genes are given only for firm matches.

>NA|TRBV21-1
ASSKVWGQGAPHQPQH
>NA|TRBV11-2
ASSGGSYEQY
>TRBD1|TRBV10-1
ASSWDSGTEAF
>NA|TRBV3-1/TRBV3-2
ASSQVQETQY
>NA|TRBV20-1
SASWQGFAEAF
>NA|TRBV27
ASSLTGGNEQF
>TRBD1|TRBV28
ASSPGTGGTDTQY
>NA|TRBV3-1/TRBV3-2
ASSRLNQPQH
>TRBD2|TRBV29-1
SVGQLAGYNEQF
>NA|TRBV12-3/TRBV12-4
ASTESGANVLT
>NA|TRBV9
ASSPGGLNTEAF
>NA|TRBV5-1
ASSLNLDYEQY
>NA|TRBV9
ASSVSREPDTQY
>NA|TRBV7-8
ASSANPTGINQPQH
>NA|TRBV5-1
ASSLGESTEAF
>TRBD1|TRBV19
ASSPGTANTGELF
>TRBD1|TRBV3-1/TRBV3-2
ASSGRQGQYGYT
>NA|TRBV5-6
ASSLNGLARTGELF
>TRBD2|TRBV3-1/TRBV3-2
ASSHTLAGVETQY
>TRBD1|TRBV2
ASSDRVLNEQY
>NA|TRBV7-9
ASSSGDGELF
>NA|TRBV5-4
ASSLKQGYGYT
>NA|TRBV27
ASSPKTGANYGYT
>NA|TRBV12-5
ASGLGEKGNQPQH
>NA|TRBV5-8
ASSLEPIGNQPQH
>TRBD2|TRBV9
ASSPGTSYNEQF
>TRBD1|TRBV2
ASSDPGQHIQETQY
>TRBD2|TRBV7-2
ASSLVLAGAYEQY
>NA|TRBV11-2
ATVADRRADTQY
>NA|TRBV3-1/TRBV3-2
ASSREGGPYEQY
>NA|TRBV5-1
ASSSRSGDYGYT
>TRBD1|TRBV11-2
ASSLAQGDYGYT
>TRBD2|TRBV5-1
ASSLGTPGRGNIQY
>TRBD2|TRBV2
ASSVAGGPYEQY
>NA|TRBV5-4
ASSPQGGGISGANVLT
>NA|TRBV3-1/TRBV3-2
ASSQQDIMNTEAF
>TRBD1|TRBV5-1
ASSPGQGDIQY
>TRBD2|TRBV27
ASSTLLAGGPDEQF
>TRBD1|TRBV7-3
ASSLLTGAGELF
>NA|TRBV10-1
ASSRDPDGTQY
>NA|TRBV6-5
ASSYGRGYGYT
>TRBD2|TRBV9
ATAGGGPGANVLT
>NA|TRBV2
ARGGGAGTDTQY
>NA|TRBV10-2
ASSESTNYGYT
>NA|TRBV28
ASSLAGTIEAF
>NA|TRBV3-1/TRBV3-2
ASSPARGRNTEAF
>TRBD2|TRBV19
ASSGGEYKNIQY
>TRBD2|TRBV7-3
ASSFMAGAYEQY
>NA|TRBV5-4
ASSLGQKNTEAF
>NA|TRBV30
AWSVRRGETQY
>NA|TRBV19
ASSISRETGELF